A selection of T cell receptor beta chains follows, all from one sample in a study of T cell changes during pregnancy in multiple sclerosis. Only in-frame clones appear in the TCRdb table, and some are missing; sequencing was by immunoSEQ multiplex PCR. Of 100,000 or so clones listed, roughly nine tenths are singletons. The input for sequencing was peripheral blood, taken after pregnancy. The receptors shown here come from a female donor with multiple sclerosis, enrolled in a pregnancy study. Each CDR3 is given with its conserved first and last residue. D genes are given only for firm matches. Size tells how often a clone was seen (once, few, many) or the class of an expanded clone, and some rows leave it out.

clone_size v_call cdr3_length d_call cdr3_aa
once TRBV29-1 16 TRBD1 CSAIRDRLTSTDTQYF
once TRBV2 17 . CASSESPAQGTGNTIYF
. TRBV18 15 . CASSPGDRQTGELFF
. TRBV5-6 13 . CASTNAGVYGYTF
. TRBV27 15 . CASRPTGSSGNTIYF
. TRBV2 21 TRBD2 CASSSLFKGLAGATYQETQYF
. TRBV10-3 16 TRBD1 CAISEEWDRGDTEAFF
once TRBV4-1 15 . CASSHTGAEYNEQFF
. TRBV6-5 13 . CASSPLRGTEAFF
. TRBV19 14 TRBD2 CATSVGGGYNEQFF
. TRBV2 11 . CASGGSGAGVF
. TRBV5-4 15 TRBD1 CASSSGQSSSYEQYF
. TRBV14 14 TRBD2 CASSLKWGGMEQFF
. TRBV5-6 13 TRBD1 CASTFGQDYEQYF
. TRBV19 13 . CASSMGQTYEQYF
once TRBV29-1 13 . CSVARQVTYEQYF
. TRBV6-1 19 TRBD2 CASSEAPIVLAGEQETQYF
. TRBV6-5 14 . CASSRLVEAPEAFF
. TRBV6-5 15 TRBD1 CASRSRKGANYGYTF
. TRBV4-1 13 . CASSSRVSETQYF
. TRBV5-1 20 TRBD2 CASSLIEGRIGGRSYNEQFF
. TRBV2 14 . CASSAGGLPNEQFF
. TRBV5-4 14 . CASSLASSQETQYF